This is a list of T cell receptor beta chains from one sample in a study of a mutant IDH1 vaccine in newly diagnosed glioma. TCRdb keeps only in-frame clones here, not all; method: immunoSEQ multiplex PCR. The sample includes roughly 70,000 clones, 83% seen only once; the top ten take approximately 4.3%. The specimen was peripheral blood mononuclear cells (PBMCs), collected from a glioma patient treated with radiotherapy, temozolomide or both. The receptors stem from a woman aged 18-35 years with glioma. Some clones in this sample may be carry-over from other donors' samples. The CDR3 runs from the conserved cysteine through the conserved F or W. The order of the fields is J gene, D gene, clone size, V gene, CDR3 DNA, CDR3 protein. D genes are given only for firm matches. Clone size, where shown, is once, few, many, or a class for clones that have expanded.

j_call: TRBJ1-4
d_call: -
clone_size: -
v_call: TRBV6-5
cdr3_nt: TGTGCCAGCACCGCAGTTAGGGGACCTAATGAAAAACTGTTTTTT
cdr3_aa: CASTAVRGPNEKLFF

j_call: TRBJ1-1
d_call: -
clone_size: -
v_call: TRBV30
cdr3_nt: TGTGCCTTTAGGGGAACGGCGTGGATCACTGAAGCTTTCTTT
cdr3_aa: CAFRGTAWITEAFF

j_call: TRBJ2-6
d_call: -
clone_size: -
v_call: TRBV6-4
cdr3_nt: TGTGCCAGCAGTGACCGGGGTGGCTCTGGGGCCAACGTCCTGACTTTC
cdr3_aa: CASSDRGGSGANVLTF

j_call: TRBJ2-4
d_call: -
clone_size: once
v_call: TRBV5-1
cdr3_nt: TGCGCCAGCAGCTTGGCGGGGCCACGTTTGGGAGCCAAAAACATTCAGTACTTC
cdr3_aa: CASSLAGPRLGAKNIQYF

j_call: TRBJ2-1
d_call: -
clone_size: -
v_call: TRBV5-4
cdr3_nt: TGTGCCAGCAGCTTAGGCGGGGTCGCCTACAATGAGCAGTTCTTC
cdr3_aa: CASSLGGVAYNEQFF

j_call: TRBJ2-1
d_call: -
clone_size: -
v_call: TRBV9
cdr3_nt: TGTGCCAGCAGCGTAGTGACCCCAGGATCGGACAATGAGCAGTTCTTC
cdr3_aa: CASSVVTPGSDNEQFF

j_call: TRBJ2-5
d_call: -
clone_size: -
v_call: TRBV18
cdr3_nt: TGTGCCAGCTCACCAAATCTATGGGAGACCCAGTACTTC
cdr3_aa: CASSPNLWETQYF

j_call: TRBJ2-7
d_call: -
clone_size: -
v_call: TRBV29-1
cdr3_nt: TGCAGCGTTGTGGCAGGGGCATTTTCCTACGAGCAGTACTTC
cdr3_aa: CSVVAGAFSYEQYF

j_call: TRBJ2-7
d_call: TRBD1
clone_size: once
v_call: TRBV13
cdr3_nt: TGTGCCAGCAGCTTAACAGGGGAGACCTACGAGCAGTACTTC
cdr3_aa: CASSLTGETYEQYF

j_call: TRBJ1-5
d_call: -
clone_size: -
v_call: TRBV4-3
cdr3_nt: TGCGCCAGCAGCCAAGTTGGGGGTCCAAATCAGCCCCAGCATTTT
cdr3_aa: CASSQVGGPNQPQHF

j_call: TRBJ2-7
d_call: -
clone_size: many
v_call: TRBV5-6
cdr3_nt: TGTGCCAGCAGCTTGGGCTTGGGGATACAGTCCTACGAGCAGTACTTC
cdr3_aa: CASSLGLGIQSYEQYF

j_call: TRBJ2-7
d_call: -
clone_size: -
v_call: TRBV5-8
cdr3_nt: TGTGCCAGCAGCTTGCCTAGCTCCTACGAGCAGTACTTC
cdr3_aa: CASSLPSSYEQYF

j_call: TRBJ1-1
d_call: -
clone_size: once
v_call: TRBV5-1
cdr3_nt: TGCGCCAGCAGCTCCGAGAGGCGACCCGACAAAAACACTGAAGCTTTCTTT
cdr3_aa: CASSSERRPDKNTEAFF

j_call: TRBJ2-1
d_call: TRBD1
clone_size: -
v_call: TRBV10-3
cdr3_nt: TGTGCCATCAGTGAGTCGAGACAGGGGTACAATGAGCAGTTCTTC
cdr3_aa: CAISESRQGYNEQFF

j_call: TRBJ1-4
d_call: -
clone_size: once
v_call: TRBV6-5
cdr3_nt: TGTGCCACCCACCGCGGCGAAAAACTGTTTTTT
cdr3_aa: CATHRGEKLFF

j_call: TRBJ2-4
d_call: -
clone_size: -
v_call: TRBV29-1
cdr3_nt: TGCAGCGTGGTGGGGAGTAAAAACATTCAGTACTTC
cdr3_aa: CSVVGSKNIQYF

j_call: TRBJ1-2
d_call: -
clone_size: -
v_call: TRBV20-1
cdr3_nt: TGCAGTGCTAGAGGGGGGGCATTTCACTTC
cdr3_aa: CSARGGAFHF

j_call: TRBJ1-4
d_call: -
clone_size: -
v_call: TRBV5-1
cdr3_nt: TGCGCCAGCAGCTTGGAACTCGGGGCGGGGGAAAAACTGTTTTTT
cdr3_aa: CASSLELGAGEKLFF

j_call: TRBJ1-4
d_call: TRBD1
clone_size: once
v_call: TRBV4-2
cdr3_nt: TGTGCCAGCAGCCAAGAAGAGACACAGGGGGATGAAAAACTGTTTTTT
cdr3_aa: CASSQEETQGDEKLFF

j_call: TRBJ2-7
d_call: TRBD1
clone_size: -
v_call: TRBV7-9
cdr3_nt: TGTGCCAGCAGCCCTACCGGGACAGGTGGCATGGGGGAGAACTTC
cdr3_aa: CASSPTGTGGMGENF

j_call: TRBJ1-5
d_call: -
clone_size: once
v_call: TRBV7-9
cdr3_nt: TGTGCCAGCAGCCCACCAACGACAGAGGGTTTGAGCAATCAGCCCCAGCATTTT
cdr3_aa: CASSPPTTEGLSNQPQHF

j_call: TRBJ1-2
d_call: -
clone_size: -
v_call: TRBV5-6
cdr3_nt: TGTGCCAGCAGCTTGGTGGGACGACCTTATGGCTACACCTTC
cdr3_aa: CASSLVGRPYGYTF

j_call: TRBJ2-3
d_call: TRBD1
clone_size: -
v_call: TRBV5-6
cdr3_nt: TGTGCCAGCAGCGAATTCACAGGGGGCGAAAGAGATACGCAGTATTTT
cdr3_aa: CASSEFTGGERDTQYF

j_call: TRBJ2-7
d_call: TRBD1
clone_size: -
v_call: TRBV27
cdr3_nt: TGTGCCAGCACCGGGACAGTTCCGTACCAGCAGTACTTC
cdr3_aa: CASTGTVPYQQYF

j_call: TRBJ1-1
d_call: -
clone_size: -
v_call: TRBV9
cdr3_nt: TGTGCCAGCAGCGTAGAGGCGGGCACTGAAGCTTTCTTT
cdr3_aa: CASSVEAGTEAFF

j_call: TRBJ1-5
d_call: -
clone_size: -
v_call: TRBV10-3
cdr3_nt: TGTGCCATCAGTGATGGAGGGTTGGGTAATCAGCCCCAGCATTTT
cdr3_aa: CAISDGGLGNQPQHF

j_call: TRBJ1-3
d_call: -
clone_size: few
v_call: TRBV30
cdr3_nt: TGTGCCTGGAGTGGAAACACCATATATTTT
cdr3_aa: CAWSGNTIYF

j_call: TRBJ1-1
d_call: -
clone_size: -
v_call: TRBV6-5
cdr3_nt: TGTGCCAGCAGTTACCCTGGACGGGAGACTGAAGCTTTCTTT
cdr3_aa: CASSYPGRETEAFF

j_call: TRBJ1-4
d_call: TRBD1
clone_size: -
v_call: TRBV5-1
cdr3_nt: TGCGCCAGCAGTCAAGGGGGCGCACGCGAAAAACTGTTTTTT
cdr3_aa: CASSQGGAREKLFF

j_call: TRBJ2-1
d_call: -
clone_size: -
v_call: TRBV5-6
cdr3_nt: TGTGCCAGCAGCTTGGCTGGGGGGGCCCGGAATGAGCAGTTCTTC
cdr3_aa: CASSLAGGARNEQFF

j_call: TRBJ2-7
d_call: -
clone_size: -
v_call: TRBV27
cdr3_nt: TGTGCCAGCAGTCCTAGCCTTGGGGACGAGCAGTACTTC
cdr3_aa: CASSPSLGDEQYF

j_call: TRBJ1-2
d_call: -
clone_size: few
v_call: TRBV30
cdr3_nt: TGTGCCTGGAGTGTGGAAGGGCCTCACACCTTC
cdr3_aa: CAWSVEGPHTF

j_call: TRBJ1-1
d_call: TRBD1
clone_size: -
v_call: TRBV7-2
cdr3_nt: TGTGCCAGCAGCCGACAGGGGAGGACTGAAGCTTTCTTT
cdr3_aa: CASSRQGRTEAFF

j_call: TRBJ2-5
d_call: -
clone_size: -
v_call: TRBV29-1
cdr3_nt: TGCAGCGCCCGGTTCTCTCGGGGAGAGACCCAGTACTTC
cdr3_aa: CSARFSRGETQYF

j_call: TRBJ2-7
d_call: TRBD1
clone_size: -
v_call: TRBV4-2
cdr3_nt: TGTGCCAGCAGCCAAGCCACAACAGGCAGGGGGTCCTACGAGCAGTACTTC
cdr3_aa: CASSQATTGRGSYEQYF

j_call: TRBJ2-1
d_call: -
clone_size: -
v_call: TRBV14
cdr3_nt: TGTGCCAGCAGCCAAGAGGTGGCCACCTACAATGAGCAGTTCTTC
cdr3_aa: CASSQEVATYNEQFF

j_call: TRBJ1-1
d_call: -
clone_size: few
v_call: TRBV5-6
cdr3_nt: TGTGCCAGCAGCCAGGAAGTGGGGGCCCACACTGAAGCTTTCTTT
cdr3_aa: CASSQEVGAHTEAFF

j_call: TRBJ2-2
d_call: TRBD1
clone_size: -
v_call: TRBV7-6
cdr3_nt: TGTGCCAGCAGCGAGAGGACAGGGGCCAGCGGGGAGCTGTTTTTT
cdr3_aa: CASSERTGASGELFF

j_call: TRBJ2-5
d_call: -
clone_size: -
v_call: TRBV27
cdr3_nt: TGTGCCAGCAGCGATCTCGGACTCCAGGCCACACAAGAGACCCAGTACTTC
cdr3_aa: CASSDLGLQATQETQYF

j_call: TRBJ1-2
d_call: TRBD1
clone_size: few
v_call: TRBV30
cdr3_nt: TGTGCCTGGAGTCGGGGACAGGGATTTGGCTACACCTTC
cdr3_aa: CAWSRGQGFGYTF

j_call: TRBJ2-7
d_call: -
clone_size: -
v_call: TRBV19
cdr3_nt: TGTGCCAGTAGTATCCTCCCAGGAAGCTCCTACGAGCAGTACTTC
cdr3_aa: CASSILPGSSYEQYF

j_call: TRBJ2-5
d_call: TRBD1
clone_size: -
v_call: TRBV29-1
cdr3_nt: TGCAGCGTTGACGACGCGACAGGGGACATGAAGACCCAGTACTTC
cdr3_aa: CSVDDATGDMKTQYF

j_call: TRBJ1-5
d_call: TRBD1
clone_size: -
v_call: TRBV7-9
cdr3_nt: TGTGCCAGCAGCTTAGGGACAGGTGGGAATCAGCCCCAGCATTTT
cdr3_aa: CASSLGTGGNQPQHF

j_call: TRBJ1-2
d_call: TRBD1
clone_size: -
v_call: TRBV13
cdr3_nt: TGTGCCAGCAGCTTAGGCCCGGGACAGGGAGGAGGCTACACCTTC
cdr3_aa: CASSLGPGQGGGYTF

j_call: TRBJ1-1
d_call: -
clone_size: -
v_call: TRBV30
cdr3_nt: TGTGCCTGGAGTATTGGGCGGGTTGGTATCACTGAAGCTTTCTTT
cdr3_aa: CAWSIGRVGITEAFF

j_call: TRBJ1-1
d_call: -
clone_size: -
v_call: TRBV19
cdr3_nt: TGTGCCAGTAGTATAGATCGGAACACTGAAGCTTTCTTT
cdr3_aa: CASSIDRNTEAFF

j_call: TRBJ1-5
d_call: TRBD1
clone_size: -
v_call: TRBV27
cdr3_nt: TGTGCCAGCAGTCCGGGACAGGGGCGGAATCAGCCCCAGCATTTT
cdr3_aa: CASSPGQGRNQPQHF

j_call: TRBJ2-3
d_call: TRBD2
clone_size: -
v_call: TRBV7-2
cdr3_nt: TGTGCCAGCAGCTCCCTAGCGGGAGGGGGGACAGATACGCAGTATTTT
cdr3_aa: CASSSLAGGGTDTQYF

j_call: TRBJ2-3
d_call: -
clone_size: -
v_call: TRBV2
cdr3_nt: TGTGCCAGCAGTGTCCCGGATACGCAGTATTTT
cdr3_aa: CASSVPDTQYF

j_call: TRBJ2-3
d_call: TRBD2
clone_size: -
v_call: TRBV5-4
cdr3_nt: TGTGCCAGCAGCTTGGGACTAGCTACAGATACGCAGTATTTT
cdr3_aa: CASSLGLATDTQYF

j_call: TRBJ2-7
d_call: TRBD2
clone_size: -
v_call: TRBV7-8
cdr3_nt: TGTGCCAGCAGCTTATCCAGACTAGCGGCACCTTATTCCTACGAGCAGTACTTC
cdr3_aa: CASSLSRLAAPYSYEQYF

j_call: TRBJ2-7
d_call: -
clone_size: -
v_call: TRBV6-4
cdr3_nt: TGTGCCAGCAGTGAGTCACAGGGCAACGAGCAGTACTTC
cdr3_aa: CASSESQGNEQYF

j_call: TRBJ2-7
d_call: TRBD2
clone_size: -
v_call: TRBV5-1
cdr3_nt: TGCGCCAGCAGCTCTTCTAGCGGGGCCTACGAGCAGTACTTC
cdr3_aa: CASSSSSGAYEQYF

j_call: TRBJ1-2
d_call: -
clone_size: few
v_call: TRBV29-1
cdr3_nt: TGCAACCTAAGGTGTTGCTCGGACTATGGCTACACCTTC
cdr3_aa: CNLRCCSDYGYTF

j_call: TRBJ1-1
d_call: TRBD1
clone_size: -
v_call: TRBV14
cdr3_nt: TGTGCCAGCAGCCAAGCCAGGGGGGGTAACACTGAAGCTTTCTTT
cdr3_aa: CASSQARGGNTEAFF

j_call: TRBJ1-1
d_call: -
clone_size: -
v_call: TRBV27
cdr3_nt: TGTGCCAGCAGTTCGCAGGGAGCTTACACTGAAGCTTTCTTT
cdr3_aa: CASSSQGAYTEAFF

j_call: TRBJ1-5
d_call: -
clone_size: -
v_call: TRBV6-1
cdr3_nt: TGTGCCAGCAGTGTGGGTATCTTTCAGCCCCAGCATTTT
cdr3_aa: CASSVGIFQPQHF